These 16 T cell receptor beta chains share one sample of origin, sequenced in a study of molecular identifiers for immune sequencing clone quantification. TCRdb fed the PCR reads into MiXCR, producing one record per CDR3 protein. Of around 20,000 distinct CDR3 sequences listed, roughly 15% are singletons. Input material: naive CD8+ T cells from blood, with Jurkat cell RNA spiked in. Subset: FACS-sorted CD8+CD4-CCR7+CD45RA+ naive T cells. The receptors here all came from a human donor in good health. Some libraries in this study had Jurkat cell RNA spiked in.

This clonotype was detected ten times or more. The rearrangement joins TRBV7-9 to TRBJ2-2; D might be TRBD2 (6 bases). CDR1 SEHNR and CDR2 FQNEAQ come from the germline V gene (reference sequence). V gave up 4 bases and J gave up 3 bases, with 18 bases separating them. There are 17 residues in the CDR3. The CDR3 here is CASSSDLRDSYTGELFF. Written as DNA, the CDR3 is TGTGCCAGCAGCTCAGATCTCCGGGACTCCTACACCGGGGAGCTGTTTTTT.

This clonotype was recorded many times. V and J are TRBV20-1 and TRBJ2-2; TRBD2 is a possible D gene (5 bases). Trimming removed 8 bases from V and 1 base from J, with 11 bases in between. The germline V gene encodes CDR1 DFQATT and CDR2 SNEGSKA (reference sequence). The CDR3 runs to 13 residues. The CDR3 DNA sequence: TGCAGTCCGGACTTTCAGAACACCGGGGAGCTGTTTTTT. Translation gives CSPDFQNTGELFF.

This clonotype was seen repeatedly, ten times or more. CDR3 protein: CASSQVFGDTDTQYF. The CDR3 region has the DNA TGCGCCAGCAGCCAAGTCTTCGGAGACACAGATACGCAGTATTTT. The chain carries TRBV4-1 and TRBJ2-3; D ambiguous. Trimming removed 1 base from V and 2 bases from J, with 10 bases in between. CDR1 is MGHRA and CDR2 is YSYEKL in the germline V gene. The CDR3 is 15 amino acids.

This clonotype was recorded many times. The chain combines TRBV14 with TRBJ2-3; D gene unclear. V was clipped by 1 base and J by 3 bases, with 11 bases between them. Per the germline V gene, CDR1 is SGHDN and CDR2 is FVKESK. The CDR3 sequence is 15 residues long. CDR3 bases: TGTGCCAGCAGCCAAGTCAGAGTGAATACAGATACGCAGTATTTT. Translated, it gives CASSQVRVNTDTQYF. The full variable domain, rest sourced from reference TRBV14 and TRBJ2-3, is EAGVTQFPSHSVIEKGQTVTLRCDPISGHDNLYWYRRVMGKEIKFLLHFVKESKQDESGMPNNRFLAERTGGTYSTLKVQPAELEDSGVYFCASSQVRVNTDTQYFGPGTRLTVL.

This clonotype was picked up many times. The CDR3 sequence: CASSPPGQVFPGANVLTF. CDR3 coding DNA: TGTGCCAGTAGTCCTCCGGGACAGGTTTTTCCTGGGGCCAACGTCCTGACTTTC. The chain links TRBV19 to TRBJ2-6, with 8 bases lining up with TRBD1. The length of the CDR3 is 18 residues. Germline trimming cut 5 bases from V and 2 bases from J; bases unmatched to any gene: 11. Germline values: CDR1 LNHDA, CDR2 SQIVND (reference sequence).

On this clonotype itself: This may come from a read error, since a much larger clone is one base off. The chain is built from TRBV13 and TRBJ2-3; D is unresolved. Germline assignment: CDR1 PRHDT and CDR2 FYEKMQ (reference sequence). V was trimmed by 5 bases and J by 7 bases, leaving 16 bases between them. The CDR3 runs to 14 residues. In nucleotides, the CDR3 is TGTGCCAGCAGCGATTCCAACGGCAGGAATACGCAGTATTTT. Translated, it gives CASSDSNGRNTQYF.

This clonotype showed up many times. The chain recombines TRBV6-5 with TRBJ2-1; 7 nucleotides match TRBD2. The V segment lost 4 bases and the J segment 9 bases; nucleotides outside the gene matches: 3. The CDR3 length is 12 residues. Germline V gives CDR1 MNHEY, CDR2 SVGAGI. CDR3 sequence reads: CASSSPGGEQFF. The CDR3, as DNA: TGTGCCAGCAGTTCCCCGGGGGGTGAGCAGTTCTTC.

This clonotype was detected many times. The chain is built from TRBV12-3 or TRBV12-4 and TRBJ1-1; 9 bases are shared with TRBD1. Trimming at V came to 4 bases and at J to 3 bases, leaving 12 bases not matched to a gene. The CDR3 length is 17 residues. This CDR3 reads CASSWGTGGKGDTEAFF. The CDR3 DNA sequence: TGTGCCAGCAGTTGGGGAACAGGGGGCAAAGGGGACACTGAAGCTTTCTTT.

This clonotype was detected ten times or more. The chain links TRBV11-2 to TRBJ2-5; the D call may be TRBD1 or TRBD2 (5 bases each). The CDR3 runs 15 residues. Germline V lookup: CDR1 SGHAT, CDR2 FQNNGV. V was pared by 5 bases and J by 5 bases, with 18 bases between. The CDR3 sequence is CASSDRDRPPETQYF. CDR3 in DNA: TGTGCCAGCAGCGACCGGGACCGGCCCCCGGAGACCCAGTACTTC.

This clonotype showed up just a few times. The chain combines TRBV11-2 with TRBJ2-3; 9 bases fit TRBD2. This CDR3 has 15 residues. Losses at the gene ends were 1 base for V and 4 bases for J; bases not matched to a gene: 3. CDR1 is SGHAT, CDR2 FQNNGV, per germline. Here the CDR3 DNA reads TGTGCCAGCAGCTTAGGCGGGGGGGCTTCAGATACGCAGTATTTT. Translating gives CASSLGGGASDTQYF.

This clonotype was recorded many times. V is TRBV4-3 and J is TRBJ1-1; weak D call: TRBD1 (5 bases). Trimming pared 0 bases from V and 6 bases from J, leaving 11 bases between. CDR1 is LGHNA, CDR2 YSLEER, per germline. This CDR3 spans 14 amino acids. The CDR3 is CASSQDSGGSEAFF. The CDR3 region has the DNA TGCGCCAGCAGCCAAGATAGCGGGGGATCTGAAGCTTTCTTT.

This clonotype has a count of ten or more. The rearrangement links TRBV6-6 to TRBJ1-3, with 12 bases aligning to TRBD1. The V gene's germline CDR1 is MNHNY and CDR2 SVGAGI (reference sequence). The CDR3 sequence is 17 residues long. V lost 1 base and J lost 8; bases outside the gene matches: 9. CDR3 residues: CASSYLPRDRGHDTIYF. The CDR3 coding sequence is TGTGCCAGCAGTTACTTGCCGAGGGACAGGGGGCATGACACCATATATTTT.

This clonotype appeared many times. This chain links TRBV5-1 with TRBJ2-2; TRBD1 matches at 7 bases. Germline CDR1 and CDR2: SGHRS and YFSETQ. J was trimmed by 3 bases and V by 5 bases; bases with no gene match: 7. This CDR3 is built from 15 residues. The CDR3 nucleotides are TGCGCCAGCAGATCCCCCGGGACAGACACCGGGGAGCTGTTTTTT. It yields the protein CASRSPGTDTGELFF.

This clonotype was counted ten times or more. The rearrangement joins TRBV19 to TRBJ1-5, with 8 nucleotides matching TRBD1. Trimming removed 2 bases from V and 0 bases from J; junction bases left unmatched: 6. Germline values: CDR1 LNHDA, CDR2 SQIVND (reference sequence). This CDR3 region has 17 residues. The CDR3 DNA reads TGTGCCAGTAGTATATCAGGGGGCGACTATAGCAATCAGCCCCAGCATTTT. It specifies CASSISGGDYSNQPQHF.

This clonotype occurred many times. The chain has TRBV27 and TRBJ1-2; D remains ambiguous. The CDR3 is made up of 14 amino acids. Trimming removed 5 bases from V and 4 bases from J, with 14 bases in between. Looked up from germline, CDR1 is MNHEY and CDR2 is SMNVEV (reference sequence). CDR3 DNA: TGTGCCAGCAGTCCTATTGCGGTTTCCTATGGCTACACCTTC. Translated: CASSPIAVSYGYTF.

The table lists this clonotype with many counts. The J gene is TRBJ1-4, the V gene TRBV7-9; TRBD1 matches 12 bases. V shed 5 bases and J 1 base; nucleotides not matched to a gene: 5. This CDR3 is 17 amino acids long. Germline-derived CDR1 and CDR2 are SEHNR and FQNEAQ (reference sequence). CDR3 amino acids: CASSPGQGAETNEKLFF. The CDR3 nucleotides are TGTGCCAGCAGCCCGGGACAGGGGGCTGAAACTAATGAAAAACTGTTTTTT.